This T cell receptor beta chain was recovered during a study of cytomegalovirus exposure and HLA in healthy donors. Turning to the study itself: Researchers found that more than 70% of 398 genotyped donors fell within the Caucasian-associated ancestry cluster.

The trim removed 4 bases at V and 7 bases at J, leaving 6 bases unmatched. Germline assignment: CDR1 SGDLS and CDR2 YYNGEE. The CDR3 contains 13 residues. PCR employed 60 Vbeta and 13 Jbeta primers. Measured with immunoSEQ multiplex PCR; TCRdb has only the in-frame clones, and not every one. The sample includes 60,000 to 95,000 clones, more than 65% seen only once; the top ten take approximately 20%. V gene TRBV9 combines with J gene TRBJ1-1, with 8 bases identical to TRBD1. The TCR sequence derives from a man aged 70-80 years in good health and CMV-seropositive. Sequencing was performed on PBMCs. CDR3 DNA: TGTGCCAGCAGCACGGGACAGGATGTTGAAGCTTTCTTT. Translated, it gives CASSTGQDVEAFF. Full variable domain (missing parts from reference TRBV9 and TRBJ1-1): DSGVTQTPKHLITATGQRVTLRCSPRSGDLSVYWYQQSLDQGLQFLIQYYNGEERAKGNILERFSAQQFPDLHSELNLSSLELGDSALYFCASSTGQDVEAFFGQGTRLTVV.